This record looks at one T cell receptor (beta chain) sequence and its context. This sample is part of a study of T-cell reconstitution after alpha-beta-depleted transplantation in children. The germline V gene encodes CDR1 SGHAT and CDR2 FQNNGV. The CDR3 totals 15 residues. The V and J ends lost 4 bases and 0 bases respectively, with 11 bases between them. Unique molecular identifiers were incorporated during preparation of the TCRbeta library. TCRdb independently ran MiXCR on the PCR reads; one entry per CDR3 protein. The sample holds under 750,000 distinct CDR3 sequences, 23% seen once. Sequenced here: PBMCs, mostly from graft donor cells, sampled 360 days after TCRalphabeta/CD19-depleted stem cell transplant. The chain recombines TRBV11-2 with TRBJ2-3; possibly TRBD2 for D (6 bases). The receptor's source is a boy under three years old who had a stem cell transplant for acute myeloid leukemia, so the T cells may come from the graft donor. The CDR3 protein is CASSSGRPSTDTQYF. DNA of the CDR3: TGTGCCAGCAGCTCCGGGAGACCTAGCACAGATACGCAGTATTTT.